The clone carrying this TCR beta chain showed up just a few times. CDR1 ENHRY and CDR2 SYGVKD come from the germline V gene. This CDR3 has 15 amino acids. Between the trimmed V and J ends, which lost 10 bases and 6 bases, there was a span of 21 bases. The authors produced TCR alpha and TCR beta cDNA libraries with sample barcodes and UMIs by 5'RACE using constant-segment primers. TCRdb independently ran MiXCR on the 5' RACE reads; one entry per CDR3 protein. The profile shows 250,000 to 350,000 distinct CDR3 sequences, less than 20% of them singletons. The data belong to a study of T-cell memory formation after mild COVID-19. Study-level information: Largely, TCR clusters stayed within a single donor.

This receptor was taken from a man between 18 and 35 years old who had mild COVID-19 (a few samples of this study predate the infection). Cell type and time point are not known. This chain links TRBV10-3 with TRBJ2-2, with D maybe TRBD1 (5 bases). Source material: PBMCs or a T cell subset sorted from them (not recorded which). The CDR3 coding sequence is TGTGCCACCTGGGGCGAGATTTTAAAGGCCGGGGAGCTGTTTTTT. It specifies CATWGEILKAGELFF.